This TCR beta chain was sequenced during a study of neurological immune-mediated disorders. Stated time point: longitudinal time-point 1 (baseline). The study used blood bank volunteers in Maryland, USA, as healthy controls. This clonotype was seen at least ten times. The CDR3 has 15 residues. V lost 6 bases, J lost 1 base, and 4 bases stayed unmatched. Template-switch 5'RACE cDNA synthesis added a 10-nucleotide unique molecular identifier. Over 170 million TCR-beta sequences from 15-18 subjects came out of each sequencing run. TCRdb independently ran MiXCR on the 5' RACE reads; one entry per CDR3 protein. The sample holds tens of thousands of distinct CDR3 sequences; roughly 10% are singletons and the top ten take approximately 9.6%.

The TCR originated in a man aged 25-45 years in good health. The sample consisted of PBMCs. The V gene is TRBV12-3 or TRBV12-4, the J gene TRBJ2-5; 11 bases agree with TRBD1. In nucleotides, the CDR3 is TGTGCCAGCAGGGGGGGGACAGGGGGCCAAGAGACCCAGTACTTC. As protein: CASRGGTGGQETQYF.